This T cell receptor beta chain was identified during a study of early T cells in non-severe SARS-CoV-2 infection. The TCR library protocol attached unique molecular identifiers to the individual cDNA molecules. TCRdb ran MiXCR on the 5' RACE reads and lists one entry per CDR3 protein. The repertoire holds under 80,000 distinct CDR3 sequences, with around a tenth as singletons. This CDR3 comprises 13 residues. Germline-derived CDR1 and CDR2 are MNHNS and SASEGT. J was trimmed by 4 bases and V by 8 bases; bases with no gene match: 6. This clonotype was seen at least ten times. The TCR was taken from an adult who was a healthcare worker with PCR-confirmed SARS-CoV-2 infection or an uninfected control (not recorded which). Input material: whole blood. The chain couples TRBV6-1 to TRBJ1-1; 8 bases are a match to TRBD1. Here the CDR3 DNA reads TGTGCCAGCTCAAGACAGGGGACCACTGAAGCTTTCTTT. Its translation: CASSRQGTTEAFF.